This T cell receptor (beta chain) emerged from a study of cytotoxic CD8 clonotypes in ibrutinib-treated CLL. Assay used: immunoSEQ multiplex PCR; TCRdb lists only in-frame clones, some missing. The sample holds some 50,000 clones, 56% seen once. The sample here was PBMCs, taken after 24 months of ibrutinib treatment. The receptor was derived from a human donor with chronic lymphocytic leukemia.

For the CDR3, the DNA is TGTGCCAGCAGCATCAGAGGGGCAACTAATGAAAAACTGTTTTTT. Protein product: CASSIRGATNEKLFF. This chain joins TRBV2 and TRBJ1-4; the D gene is possibly TRBD1 (5 bases). Germline loops: CDR1 SNHLY, CDR2 FYNNEI. This CDR3 spans 15 amino acids. V lost 6 bases and J 0 bases, leaving 11 bases between the germline ends.